This passage covers 21 T cell receptor beta chains from one sample sequenced in a study of T cell responses to AZD1222 COVID-19 vaccine. This table comes from immunoSEQ multiplex PCR, and its TCRdb copy is limited to in-frame clones, with some not included. Altogether roughly 180,000 clones are present, about 91% being singletons, with the ten largest covering 1.3%. The specimen comprised peripheral blood, sampled 28 days after the second AZD1222 dose. The receptors were gathered from an adult who received the AZD1222 COVID-19 vaccine.

The V and J genes are TRBV6-1 and TRBJ1-4; no firm D call. Germline CDR1 and CDR2: MNHNS and SASEGT. V was trimmed by 1 base and J by 12 bases, leaving 9 bases between them. The CDR3 runs 12 residues. CDR3 bases: TGTGCCAGCAGTGAAGTTGGGGTGGAACTGTTTTTT. Translation gives CASSEVGVELFF.

The chain uses TRBV3-1 (or the pseudogene TRBV3-2) and TRBJ2-4, with D perhaps matching TRBD1 or TRBD2 (6 bases each). The germline V and J ends were trimmed by 0 bases and 7 bases, with 13 bases remaining between them. The CDR3 has 15 residues. Germline V lookup: CDR1 LGHDT, CDR2 YNNKEL (reference sequence). CDR3 loop: CASSQDGGPGNIQYF. The CDR3 DNA reads TGTGCCAGCAGCCAAGATGGGGGGCCTGGGAACATTCAGTACTTC.

The chain uses TRBV7-8 and TRBJ2-1; TRBD2 matches 10 bases. Per germline, CDR1 SGHVS and CDR2 FQNEAQ. The CDR3 is 14 residues long. V shed 3 bases and J 8 bases; nucleotides not matched to a gene: 4. CDR3 in amino acids: CASSLDGLADEQFF. The DNA of the CDR3 is TGTGCCAGCAGCTTGGACGGACTAGCGGATGAGCAGTTCTTC.

The J gene is TRBJ1-1, the V gene TRBV3-1 (or the pseudogene TRBV3-2); 7 bases are a match to TRBD1. The CDR3 consists of 14 residues. Germline V gene lookup returns CDR1 LGHDT and CDR2 YNNKEL (reference sequence). After removal of 4 bases from V and 7 bases from J, the junction contained 9 bases not matched to a gene. The chain's CDR3 is CASSLDRETDEAFF. In DNA, the CDR3 is TGTGCCAGCAGCCTTGACAGGGAAACCGATGAAGCTTTCTTT.

This clone has just one count. V and J are TRBV21-1 and TRBJ2-7; TRBD1, the table's D call, lacks a check against the DNA. TRBV21-1 is a pseudogene segment. The CDR3 extends over 15 amino acids. CDR3 loop: CASPNRDRDIHEQYF. The CDR3 DNA is TGTGCCAGCCCTAACCGGGACAGGGATATCCACGAGCAGTACTTC.

In this sample, this clone turned up once. CDR3 DNA: TGTGCCAGCAGCCCTAGCGGGACTAACACCGGGGAGCTGTTTTTT. This translates into CASSPSGTNTGELFF. The rearrangement uses TRBV7-3 and TRBJ2-2; TRBD2 aligns across 9 bases. CDR3 size: 15 residues. CDR1 SGHTA and CDR2 FQGTGA come from the germline V gene. V gave up 5 bases and J gave up 2 bases; unmatched junction bases: 3.

This chain links TRBV5-5 with TRBJ2-3; unclear D gene. Trimming shortened V by 3 bases and J by 5 bases, and 10 bases separated the two germline ends. CDR1 and CDR2 (germline): SGHKS, YYEKEE (reference sequence). The CDR3 sequence is 13 residues long. The CDR3 protein is CASSWNTGDTQYF. The CDR3, as DNA: TGTGCCAGCAGCTGGAACACGGGAGATACGCAGTATTTT.

The chain couples TRBV3-1 (or the pseudogene TRBV3-2) to TRBJ2-4, with 9 bases identical to TRBD2. After removal of 0 bases from V and 3 bases from J, the junction contained 6 bases not matched to a gene. From germline, CDR1 is LGHDT and CDR2 YNNKEL (reference sequence). This CDR3 is 17 amino acids long. DNA for the CDR3: TGTGCCAGCAGCCAAGAAGGGCTAGCGGGGAACAAAAACATTCAGTACTTC. It translates to CASSQEGLAGNKNIQYF.

This clone was observed a few times. An end of the junction does not agree with germline; a read error may underlie this. The chain employs TRBV7-7 and TRBJ2-1; D is unresolved. Germline V gene lookup returns CDR1 SSHAT and CDR2 FNYEAQ (reference sequence). This CDR3 is built from 15 residues. CDR3 nucleotides: TGTGCTAGCAGCCTGGAGCCGGGCTCCTACAATGAGCAGTTCTTC. The encoded protein is CASSLEPGSYNEQFF.

The chain combines TRBV7-2 with TRBJ1-3; D ambiguous. The V gene's germline CDR1 is SGHTA and CDR2 FQGNSA. The CDR3 length is 17 residues. The V and J ends lost 1 base and 0 bases respectively, with 13 bases between them. The CDR3 bases are TGTGCCAGCAGCTTAGTGCGCATATCAACCTCTGGAAACACCATATATTTT. As protein: CASSLVRISTSGNTIYF.

The chain combines TRBV12-3 or TRBV12-4 with TRBJ1-1, with 8 bases matching TRBD1. V trimming: 6 bases; J trimming: 11 bases; junction bases outside the gene matches: 11. There are 13 residues in the CDR3. CDR3 sequence: CASSFRGREGAFF. DNA for the CDR3: TGTGCCAGCAGCTTCAGGGGGCGGGAGGGGGCTTTCTTT.

The rearrangement links TRBV2 to TRBJ2-7, with a tentative D call TRBD2 (6 bases). The CDR3 sequence is 18 residues long. CDR1 SNHLY and CDR2 FYNNEI come from the germline V gene. V shed 4 bases and J shed 4 bases, with 26 bases lying between them. CDR3 DNA: TGTGCCAGCAGTGCCCACCCACAGGTAGCGGACTTCCCATACGAGCAGTACTTC. The encoded protein is CASSAHPQVADFPYEQYF.

The rearrangement links TRBV7-9 to TRBJ2-3; D remains unclear. V shed 5 bases and J shed 3 bases, with 12 bases lying between them. Germline CDR1 reads SEHNR; CDR2 reads FQNEAQ (reference sequence). The CDR3 contains 14 residues. DNA of the CDR3: TGTGCCAGCAGCGAGGCAGCCCGGACAGATACGCAGTATTTT. Its protein is CASSEAARTDTQYF.

The chain employs TRBV28 and TRBJ1-6; maybe TRBD1 (5 bases). CDR3 length: 14 residues. Germline assignment: CDR1 MDHEN and CDR2 SYDVKM. With 5 bases removed from V and 7 bases from J, the gap between germline ends came to 12 bases. CDR3 in amino acids: CASSPWGMNSPLHF. Here the CDR3 DNA reads TGTGCCAGCAGTCCGTGGGGGATGAATTCACCCCTCCACTTT. The complete variable domain, with remaining parts taken from reference TRBV28 and TRBJ1-6, reads DVKVTQSSRYLVKRTGEKVFLECVQDMDHENMFWYRQDPGLGLRLIYFSYDVKMKEKGDIPEGYSVSREKKERFSLILESASTNQTSMYLCASSPWGMNSPLHFGNGTRLTVT.

The chain is built from TRBV28 and TRBJ2-7; TRBD1 or TRBD2 may be the D gene (5 bases each). Germline lookup yields CDR1 MDHEN and CDR2 SYDVKM. The CDR3 is 12 amino acids. The germline V and J ends were trimmed by 3 bases and 6 bases, with 9 bases remaining between them. Here the CDR3 reads CASSFGGFEQYF. CDR3 in DNA: TGTGCCAGCAGTTTTGGGGGTTTCGAGCAGTACTTC.

About this clone itself: The identical CDR3 is also encoded by other nucleotide sequences in the sample. The chain couples TRBV9 to TRBJ1-4; tentative D call: TRBD1 (5 bases). Looked up from germline, CDR1 is SGDLS and CDR2 is YYNGEE. This CDR3 contains 14 residues. Between the trimmed V and J ends, which lost 0 bases and 8 bases, there was a span of 11 bases. The CDR3 region is CASSVGRGGEKLFF. CDR3 DNA: TGTGCCAGCAGCGTAGGAAGGGGAGGGGAAAAACTGTTTTTT.

The rearrangement links TRBV10-2 to TRBJ2-3; TRBD1 matches at 7 bases. From germline, CDR1 is WSHSY and CDR2 SAAADI. The CDR3 has 15 amino acids. J lost 2 bases, V lost 6 bases, and 8 bases had no gene match. The CDR3 protein is CASSLTGPYTDTQYF. For the CDR3, the DNA is TGCGCCAGCAGCCTGACAGGGCCCTACACAGATACGCAGTATTTT.

The rearrangement uses TRBV5-1 and TRBJ2-3; D not certain. With 4 bases removed from V and 2 bases from J, the gap between germline ends came to 11 bases. Germline-derived CDR1 and CDR2 are SGHRS and YFSETQ. CDR3 size: 14 residues. DNA of the CDR3: TGCGCCAGCAGCCCTACCCAATTCACAGATACGCAGTATTTT. Amino acids: CASSPTQFTDTQYF.

The rearrangement joins TRBV6-5 to TRBJ2-3, with a tentative D call TRBD2 (5 bases). CDR3 size: 15 residues. The V end was cut by 7 bases, the J end by 1 base, with 15 bases between. Germline CDR1 MNHEY, CDR2 SVGAGI. This CDR3 is CASTSSPEGTDTQYF. CDR3 nucleotides: TGTGCCAGCACCTCTAGCCCCGAGGGCACAGATACGCAGTATTTT.

This clone was counted a few times. V gene TRBV29-1 combines with J gene TRBJ1-1, with 7 bases matching TRBD1. CDR1 is SQVTM and CDR2 is ANQGSEA in the germline V gene. Trimming removed 3 bases from V and 3 bases from J; junction bases left unmatched: 4. The CDR3 runs 13 residues. CDR3 in amino acids: CSVEEGAHTEAFF. The CDR3 DNA follows: TGCAGCGTTGAGGAGGGGGCGCACACTGAAGCTTTCTTT.

The chain links TRBV25-1 to TRBJ1-6; no firm D call. The germline gives CDR1 MGHDK, CDR2 SYGVNS. Trimming took off 3 bases at V and 15 bases at J, with 15 bases between the two ends. The CDR3 runs 13 residues. The DNA of the CDR3 is TGTGCCAGCAGTGACCCCGGGAGCCCAAACCTCCACTTT. It translates to CASSDPGSPNLHF.